This TCR beta chain was identified during a study of radiation and T cells in renal cell carcinoma. Clones were read by immunoSEQ multiplex PCR, and TCRdb kept only the in-frame ones, dropping some. Here the sample spans about 77,000 clones, around 78% being singletons. Stated time point: blood 4 weeks post-SBRT, at nephrectomy. Treatment indicated: 15 Gy SBRT to primary tumor, nephrectomy 4 weeks later. Nephrectomy followed 15 Gy stereotactic body radiation by 4 weeks. After SBRT, blood was collected at 2 and 4 weeks, plus baseline. Study findings and constraints: From baseline, blood top tumor clonotypes peaked at 2 weeks post-radiation. Without pretreatment biopsies, baseline tumor clonotype presence was undetermined.

The ends were cut back, 0 bases at V and 2 bases at J, with 11 bases in the middle. The CDR3 runs to 15 residues. Germline V gene sequence: CDR1 SGDLS, CDR2 YYNGEE. Of note for this clone: No antigen is known for it.

This specimen was blood, taken from a patient whose treatment included radiotherapy and nephrectomy. This sequence was found in a woman aged 60-70 years with renal cell carcinoma. The chain carries TRBV9 and TRBJ1-1; no clear D. CDR3: CASSVGGLLNTEAFF. The CDR3 DNA follows: TGTGCCAGCAGCGTAGGTGGCCTCCTAAACACTGAAGCTTTCTTT.